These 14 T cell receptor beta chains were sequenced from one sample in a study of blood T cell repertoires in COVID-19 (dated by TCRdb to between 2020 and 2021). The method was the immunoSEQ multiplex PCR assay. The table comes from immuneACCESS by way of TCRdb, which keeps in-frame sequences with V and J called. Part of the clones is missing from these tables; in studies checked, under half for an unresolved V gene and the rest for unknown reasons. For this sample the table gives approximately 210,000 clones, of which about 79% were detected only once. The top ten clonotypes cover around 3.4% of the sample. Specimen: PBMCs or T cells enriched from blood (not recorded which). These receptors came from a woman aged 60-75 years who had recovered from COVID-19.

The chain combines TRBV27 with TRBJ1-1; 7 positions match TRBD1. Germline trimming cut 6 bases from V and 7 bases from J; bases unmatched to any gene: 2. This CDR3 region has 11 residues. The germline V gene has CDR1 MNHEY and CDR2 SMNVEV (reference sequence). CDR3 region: CASRGGGEAFF. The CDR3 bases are TGTGCCAGCAGAGGGGGCGGTGAAGCTTTCTTT.

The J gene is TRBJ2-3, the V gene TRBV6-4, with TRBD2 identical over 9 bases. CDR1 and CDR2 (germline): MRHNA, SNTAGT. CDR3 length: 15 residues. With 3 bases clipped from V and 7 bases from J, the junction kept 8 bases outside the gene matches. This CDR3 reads CASSELAGGAYTQYF. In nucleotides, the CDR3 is TGTGCCAGCAGTGAACTAGCGGGCGGCGCCTATACGCAGTATTTT.

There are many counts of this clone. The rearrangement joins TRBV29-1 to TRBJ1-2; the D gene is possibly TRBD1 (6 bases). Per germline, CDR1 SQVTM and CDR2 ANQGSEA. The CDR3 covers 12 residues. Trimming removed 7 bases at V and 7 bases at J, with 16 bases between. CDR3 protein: CSAETLGAGYTF. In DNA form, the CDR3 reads TGCAGCGCCGAGACGTTGGGGGCTGGCTACACCTTC.

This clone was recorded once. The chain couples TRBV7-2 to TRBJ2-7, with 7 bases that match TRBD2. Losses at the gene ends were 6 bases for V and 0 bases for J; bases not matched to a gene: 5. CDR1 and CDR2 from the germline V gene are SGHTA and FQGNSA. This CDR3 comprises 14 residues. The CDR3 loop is CASRLARDSYEQYF. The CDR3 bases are TGTGCCAGCAGACTAGCGCGTGACTCCTACGAGCAGTACTTC.

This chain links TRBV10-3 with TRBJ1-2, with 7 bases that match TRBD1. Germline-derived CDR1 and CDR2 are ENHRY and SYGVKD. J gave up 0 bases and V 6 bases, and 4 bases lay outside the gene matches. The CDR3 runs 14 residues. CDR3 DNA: TGTGCCATCAGGGGGACAGCTGCTAACTATGGCTACACCTTC. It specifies CAIRGTAANYGYTF.

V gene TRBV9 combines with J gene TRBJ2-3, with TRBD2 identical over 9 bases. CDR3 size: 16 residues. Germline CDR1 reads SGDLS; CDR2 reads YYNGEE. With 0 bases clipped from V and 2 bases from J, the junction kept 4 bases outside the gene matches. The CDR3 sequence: CASSVGRGGLTDTQYF. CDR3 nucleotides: TGTGCCAGCAGCGTAGGGCGGGGGGGCCTCACAGATACGCAGTATTTT. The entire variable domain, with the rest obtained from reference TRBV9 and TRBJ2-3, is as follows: DSGVTQTPKHLITATGQRVTLRCSPRSGDLSVYWYQQSLDQGLQFLIQYYNGEERAKGNILERFSAQQFPDLHSELNLSSLELGDSALYFCASSVGRGGLTDTQYFGPGTRLTVL.

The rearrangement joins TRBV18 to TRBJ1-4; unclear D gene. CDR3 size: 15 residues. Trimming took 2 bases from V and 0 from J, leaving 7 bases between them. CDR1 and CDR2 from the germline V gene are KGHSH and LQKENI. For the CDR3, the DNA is TGTGCCAGCTCACCAAGCACAGCAACTAATGAAAAACTGTTTTTT. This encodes CASSPSTATNEKLFF. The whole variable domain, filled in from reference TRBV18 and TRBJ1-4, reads NAGVMQNPRHLVRRRGQEARLRCSPMKGHSHVYWYRQLPEEGLKFMVYLQKENIIDESGMPKERFSAEFPKEGPSILRIQQVVRGDSAAYFCASSPSTATNEKLFFGSGTQLSVL.

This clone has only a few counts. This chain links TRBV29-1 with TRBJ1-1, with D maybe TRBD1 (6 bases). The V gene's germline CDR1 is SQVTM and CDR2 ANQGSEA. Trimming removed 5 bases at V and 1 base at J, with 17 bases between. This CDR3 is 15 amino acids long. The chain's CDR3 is CSVKIVGGGNTEAFF. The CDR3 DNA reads TGCAGCGTTAAAATTGTTGGGGGCGGGAACACTGAAGCTTTCTTT.

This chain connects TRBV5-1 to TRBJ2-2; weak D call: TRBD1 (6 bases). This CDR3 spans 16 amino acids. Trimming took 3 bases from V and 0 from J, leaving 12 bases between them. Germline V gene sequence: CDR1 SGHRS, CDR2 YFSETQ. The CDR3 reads CASSWTDPSNTGELFF. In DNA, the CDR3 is TGCGCCAGCAGCTGGACAGACCCCTCGAACACCGGGGAGCTGTTTTTT.

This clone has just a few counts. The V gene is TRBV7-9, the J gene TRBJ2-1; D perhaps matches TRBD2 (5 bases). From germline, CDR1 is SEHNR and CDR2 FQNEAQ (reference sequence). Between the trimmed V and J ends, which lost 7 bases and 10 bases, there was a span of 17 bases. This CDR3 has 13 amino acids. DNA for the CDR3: TGTGCCAGCACCAAAGAAAGCGAGGGAGAGCAGTTCTTC. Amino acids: CASTKESEGEQFF. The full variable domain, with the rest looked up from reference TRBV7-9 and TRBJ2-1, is DTGVSQNPRHKITKRGQNVTFRCDPISEHNRLYWYRQTLGQGPEFLTYFQNEAQLEKSRLLSDRFSAERPKGSFSTLEIQRTEQGDSAMYLCASTKESEGEQFFGPGTRLTVL.

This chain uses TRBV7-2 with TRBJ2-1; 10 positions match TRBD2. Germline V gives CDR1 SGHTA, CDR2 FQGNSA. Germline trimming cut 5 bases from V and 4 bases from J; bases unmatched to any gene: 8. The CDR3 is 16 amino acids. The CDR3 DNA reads TGTGCCAGCAGCGCCACTAGCGGGACAATGTACAATGAGCAGTTCTTC. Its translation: CASSATSGTMYNEQFF. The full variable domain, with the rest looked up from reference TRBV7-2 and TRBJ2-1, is GAGVSQSPSNKVTEKGKDVELRCDPISGHTALYWYRQSLGQGLEFLIYFQGNSAPDKSGLPSDRFSAERTGGSVSTLTIQRTQQEDSAVYLCASSATSGTMYNEQFFGPGTRLTVL.

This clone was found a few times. DNA of the CDR3: TGTGCCAGCACCCCCCAGCCGGGACAGGGCTCCTACAATGAGCAGTTCTTC. This gives the protein CASTPQPGQGSYNEQFF. The chain uses TRBV7-8 and TRBJ2-1; 9 positions match TRBD1. J gave up 0 bases and V 7 bases, and 10 bases lay outside the gene matches. In germline, CDR1 is SGHVS, CDR2 FQNEAQ. CDR3 size: 17 residues.

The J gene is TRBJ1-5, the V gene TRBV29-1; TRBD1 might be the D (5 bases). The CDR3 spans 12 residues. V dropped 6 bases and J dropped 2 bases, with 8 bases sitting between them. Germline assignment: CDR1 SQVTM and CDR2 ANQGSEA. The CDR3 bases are TGCAGCGTGGGGGGAGGCAATCAGCCCCAGCATTTT. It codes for CSVGGGNQPQHF.

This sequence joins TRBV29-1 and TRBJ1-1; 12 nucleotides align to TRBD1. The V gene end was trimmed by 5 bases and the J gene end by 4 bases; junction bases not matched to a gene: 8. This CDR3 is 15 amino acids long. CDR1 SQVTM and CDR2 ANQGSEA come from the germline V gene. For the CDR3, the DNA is TGCAGCGTTCTAGGGACAGGGGGCCCGGGCACTGAAGCTTTCTTT. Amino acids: CSVLGTGGPGTEAFF.